This TCR beta chain is from a study of CD8 T cells in ankylosing spondylitis. Study-wide results and caveats: Peripheral blood held disease-linked clones only at relatively low frequency, and these were CD8+. Disease-associated clones were reportedly significantly overrepresented in matched ankylosing spondylitis synovial fluid.

It was by quantitative 5'-RACE with molecular barcodes that TCR beta libraries were made. TCRdb ran MiXCR on the 5' RACE reads and lists one entry per CDR3 protein. The data show about 130,000 distinct CDR3 sequences, 7% seen once. Germline V gives CDR1 SGHRS, CDR2 YFSETQ. The CDR3 sequence is 16 residues long. The V segment lost 5 bases and the J segment 2 bases; nucleotides outside the gene matches: 10. This clonotype was counted many times. Its antigen remains unidentified. Sequencing was performed on blood, either unsorted or a sorted T cell fraction (not recorded which). V gene TRBV5-1 combines with J gene TRBJ2-5, with 9 bases lining up with TRBD2. The sequence derives from a male donor with ankylosing spondylitis or in good health (not recorded which). Written as DNA, the CDR3 is TGCGCCAGCAGACCAACACTAGCGGGTATACAAGAGACCCAGTACTTC. Its protein is CASRPTLAGIQETQYF.